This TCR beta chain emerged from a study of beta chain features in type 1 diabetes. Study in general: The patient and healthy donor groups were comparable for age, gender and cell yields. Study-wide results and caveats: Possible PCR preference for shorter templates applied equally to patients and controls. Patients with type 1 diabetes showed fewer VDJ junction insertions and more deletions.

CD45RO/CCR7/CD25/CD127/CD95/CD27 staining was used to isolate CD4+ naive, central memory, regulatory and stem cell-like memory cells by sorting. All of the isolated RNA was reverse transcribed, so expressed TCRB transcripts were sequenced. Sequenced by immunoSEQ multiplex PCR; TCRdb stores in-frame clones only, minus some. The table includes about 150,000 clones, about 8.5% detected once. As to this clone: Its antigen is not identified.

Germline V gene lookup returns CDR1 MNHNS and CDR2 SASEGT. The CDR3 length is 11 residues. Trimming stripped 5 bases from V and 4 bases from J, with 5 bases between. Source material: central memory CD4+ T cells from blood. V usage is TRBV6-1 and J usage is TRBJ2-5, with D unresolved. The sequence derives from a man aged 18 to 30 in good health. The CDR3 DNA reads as TGTGCCAGCAGTTACACAGAGACCCAGTACTTC. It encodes CASSYTETQYF.